This paragraph covers one T cell receptor beta chain sequence. Its antigen remains unknown. The data originate from a study of OX40 agonist ivuxolimab in advanced cancers. Study-wide results and limits: There was clonal expansion of CD4+ and CD8+ blood T cells by week 6 at 0.1 to 3.0 mg/kg.

This CDR3 has 15 amino acids. Trimming took off 0 bases at V and 4 bases at J, with 10 bases between the two ends. The germline CDR1 and CDR2 sequences are SGDLS and YYNGEE. Sequencing was performed with immunoSEQ multiplex PCR; in TCRdb, only in-frame clones are kept and a portion is missing. The sample shows under 20,000 clones, less than 85% of them seen only once. The TCR was taken from an adult with an advanced solid tumor such as melanoma, head and neck, liver or kidney cancer. The gene calls are TRBV9 and TRBJ2-2; D is unresolved. Specimen: CD4+ or CD8+ T cells sorted from blood, collected in a trial of the OX40 agonist ivuxolimab. The CDR3 protein is CASSVGAGPTGELFF. The CDR3 nucleotides are TGTGCCAGCAGCGTAGGGGCCGGGCCCACCGGGGAGCTGTTTTTT.